What follows are 20 T cell receptor beta chains derived from one specimen sequenced in a study of identical twins. TCRdb reprocessed the 5' RACE reads with MiXCR, giving one entry per CDR3 protein. The sample consists of around 1.7 million distinct CDR3 sequences, about 32% of them appearing once. Specimen: cord blood. These receptors were taken from a newborn girl in good health.

The rearrangement joins TRBV4-2 to TRBJ2-3; 11 nucleotides align to TRBD2. Germline trimming cut 1 base from V and 5 bases from J; bases unmatched to any gene: 5. The CDR3 has 16 residues. Germline V gene lookup returns CDR1 LGHNA and CDR2 YNFKEQ. CDR3 sequence (DNA): TGTGCCAGCAGCCAAGGACTAGCGGGAACTTTAGATACGCAGTATTTT. Protein sequence: CASSQGLAGTLDTQYF.

V usage is TRBV4-1 and J usage is TRBJ1-3; D gene uncertain. CDR1 MGHRA and CDR2 YSYEKL come from the germline V gene. CDR3 length equals 13 residues. Trimming took off 1 base at V and 8 bases at J, with 9 bases between the two ends. CDR3 in amino acids: CASSQASPYTIYF. CDR3 sequence (DNA): TGCGCCAGCAGCCAAGCCTCACCCTACACCATATATTTT.

The chain links TRBV18 to TRBJ2-1; TRBD2 matches 13 bases. The ends lost 1 base at V and 6 bases at J; junction bases unmatched: 12. Germline CDR1 is KGHSH and CDR2 is LQKENI. CDR3 length: 19 amino acids. CDR3 residues: CASSPLTSGGIKASNEQFF. DNA of the CDR3: TGTGCCAGCTCACCACTGACTAGCGGGGGGATCAAGGCCTCCAATGAGCAGTTCTTC.

This chain uses TRBV6-5 with TRBJ2-1; 8 bases are a match to TRBD1. The J call may be in error: the DNA end matches TRBJ2-7 better. From germline, CDR1 is MNHEY and CDR2 SVGAGI. The CDR3 contains 15 residues. The CDR3 spells CASSHDRGSYNEQYF. CDR3 in DNA: TGTGCCAGCAGTCACGACAGGGGCTCCTACAATGAGCAGTACTTC.

This clonotype was seen more than once but under ten times. The chain has TRBV11-3 and TRBJ2-3; D gene unclear. V was trimmed by 0 bases and J by 9 bases, leaving 10 bases between them. CDR3 size: 13 residues. Per the germline V gene, CDR1 is SGHNT and CDR2 is YENEEA. The CDR3 DNA reads as TGTGCCAGCAGCTTAGACGGGCATGCCACGCAGTATTTT. Residues: CASSLDGHATQYF.

This chain joins TRBV20-1 and TRBJ2-1, with 13 bases that match TRBD2. V was clipped by 0 bases and J by 6 bases; unmatched bases: 14. This CDR3 spans 19 amino acids. CDR1 and CDR2 (germline): DFQATT, SNEGSKA (reference sequence). In DNA form, the CDR3 reads TGCAGTGCTAGAGATCCCGGGACTAGCGGGACCCAACCCCGCAATGAGCAGTTCTTC. This translates into CSARDPGTSGTQPRNEQFF.

This clonotype was seen a few times. V and J are TRBV5-1 and TRBJ2-3, with D hard to call. With 0 bases removed from V and 4 bases from J, the gap between germline ends came to 15 bases. This CDR3 region has 16 residues. Germline CDR1 reads SGHRS; CDR2 reads YFSETQ. The CDR3 DNA reads as TGCGCCAGCAGCTTGGCCAACCCCGGTAGTGCAGATACGCAGTATTTT. Its translation: CASSLANPGSADTQYF.

Only a few counts were recorded for this clonotype. The V gene is TRBV24-1, the J gene TRBJ1-5, with 7 bases aligning to TRBD1. Germline V lookup: CDR1 KGHDR, CDR2 SFDVKD. CDR3 length: 18 residues. The V and J ends lost 3 bases and 2 bases, in that order; junction bases with no gene match: 12. The CDR3 spells CATSDPTTGTSGNQPQHF. The CDR3 DNA reads as TGTGCCACCAGTGATCCTACGACAGGGACGTCTGGCAATCAGCCCCAGCATTTT.

Turning to this clonotype: The junction does not match germline at one end; this may be a read error. The chain carries TRBV27 and TRBJ1-2; a possible D gene is TRBD1 (5 bases). The CDR3 has 16 residues. In germline, CDR1 is MNHEY, CDR2 SMNVEV (reference sequence). The CDR3 DNA reads TGTGCCAGCAGTTTATTCCCGGACGGGGCCAACTACGGCTACACCTTC. It yields the protein CASSLFPDGANYGYTF.

This clonotype was found a few times. The V and J genes are TRBV29-1 and TRBJ1-2, with TRBD1 identical over 9 bases. The CDR3 spans 12 residues. Germline-derived CDR1 and CDR2 are SQVTM and ANQGSEA. J was trimmed by 7 bases and V by 2 bases; bases with no gene match: 2. The CDR3 spells CSVERTGVGYTF. The CDR3 coding sequence is TGCAGCGTTGAAAGGACAGGGGTTGGCTACACCTTC.

The rearrangement uses TRBV7-8 and TRBJ2-7, with 7 bases lining up with TRBD2. The V and J ends lost 5 bases and 1 base, in that order; junction bases with no gene match: 11. The CDR3 runs 16 residues. The germline CDR1 and CDR2 sequences are SGHVS and FQNEAQ. The CDR3 spells CASSVTSGLTSYEQYF. In DNA form, the CDR3 reads TGTGCCAGCAGCGTAACCTCGGGACTAACATCCTACGAGCAGTACTTC.

This clonotype was counted only a few times. The chain uses TRBV9 and TRBJ2-3; 7 bases align to TRBD2. The J segment lost 1 base and the V segment lost 0 bases, leaving 5 bases of the junction unmatched. Germline V gene lookup returns CDR1 SGDLS and CDR2 YYNGEE. The CDR3 is 16 residues long. The CDR3 region has the DNA TGTGCCAGCAGCGTAGCGGGGAGGGGTGGCACAGATACGCAGTATTTT. This translates into CASSVAGRGGTDTQYF.

This chain joins TRBV20-1 and TRBJ2-3; 14 bases fit TRBD2. Trimming at V came to 0 bases and at J to 0 bases, leaving 8 bases not matched to a gene. Germline loops: CDR1 DFQATT, CDR2 SNEGSKA (reference sequence). CDR3 size: 19 residues. The CDR3 region has the DNA TGCAGTGCTAGAGATCCGGGACTAGCGGGAGTTACTAGCACAGATACGCAGTATTTT. Encoded protein: CSARDPGLAGVTSTDTQYF.

The chain combines TRBV9 with TRBJ2-4, with D possibly being TRBD2 (6 bases). Trimming left V 3 bases short and J 15 bases short, with 16 bases between. Germline CDR1 SGDLS, CDR2 YYNGEE. CDR3 length equals 12 residues. Here the CDR3 reads CASSARLEEPYF. CDR3 DNA sequence: TGTGCCAGCAGCGCGCGACTAGAGGAACCGTACTTC.

This clonotype has only a few counts. V and J are TRBV5-1 and TRBJ2-1; no firm D call. CDR1 is SGHRS, CDR2 YFSETQ, per germline. The CDR3 has 12 amino acids. V lost 3 bases and J lost 8, with 9 bases in between. The CDR3 loop reads CASSSLSHEQFF. CDR3 in DNA: TGCGCCAGCAGCTCCCTGTCCCATGAGCAGTTCTTC.

This clonotype was detected a few times. The chain links TRBV5-1 to TRBJ2-1, with D uncertain. Germline CDR1 and CDR2: SGHRS and YFSETQ. This CDR3 spans 16 amino acids. V lost 4 bases to trimming and J lost 3 bases, with 17 bases between them. The CDR3, as DNA: TGCGCCAGCAGCGGGGTGGGGAACCTGGGCTACAATGAGCAGTTCTTC. This sequence encodes CASSGVGNLGYNEQFF.

Remarks on this clonotype: A single base separates this from a much larger clone, so it may be a read error. The chain employs TRBV13 and TRBJ2-7; perhaps TRBD2 as D (5 bases). The CDR3 sequence is 16 residues long. Germline values: CDR1 PRHDT, CDR2 FYEKMQ (reference sequence). This CDR3 is CACSLAIGLDSYEQYF. In DNA form, the CDR3 reads TGTGCCTGCAGCTTAGCGATAGGTCTGGACTCCTACGAGCAGTACTTC.

This clonotype has just a few counts. V usage is TRBV7-2 and J usage is TRBJ2-1; the D gene is possibly TRBD1 (6 bases). CDR1 SGHTA and CDR2 FQGNSA come from the germline V gene. Between the trimmed V and J ends, which lost 3 bases and 4 bases, there was a span of 16 bases. This CDR3 region has 16 residues. CDR3 sequence reads: CASSFRPGTSYNEQFF. In DNA, the CDR3 is TGTGCCAGCAGCTTTAGACCCGGGACATCTTACAATGAGCAGTTCTTC.

The sample holds a few counts of this clonotype. The chain employs TRBV9 and TRBJ2-5; D possibly corresponds to TRBD2 (6 bases). The CDR3 consists of 18 residues. V lost 4 bases, J lost 2 bases, and 24 bases lay in between. Looked up from germline, CDR1 is SGDLS and CDR2 is YYNGEE. CDR3 region: CASSPGPYSGHLQETQYF. CDR3 nucleotide sequence: TGTGCCAGCAGCCCCGGACCTTATAGCGGCCATCTGCAAGAGACCCAGTACTTC.

This clonotype was counted many times. This rearrangement joins TRBV7-2 to TRBJ2-3, with 9 bases aligning to TRBD1. Germline loops: CDR1 SGHTA, CDR2 FQGNSA. The CDR3 length is 15 residues. Trimming removed 5 bases from V and 0 bases from J; junction bases left unmatched: 3. The DNA of the CDR3 is TGTGCCAGCAGCCGCGGGACAGGGAGCACAGATACGCAGTATTTT. Translated, it gives CASSRGTGSTDTQYF.